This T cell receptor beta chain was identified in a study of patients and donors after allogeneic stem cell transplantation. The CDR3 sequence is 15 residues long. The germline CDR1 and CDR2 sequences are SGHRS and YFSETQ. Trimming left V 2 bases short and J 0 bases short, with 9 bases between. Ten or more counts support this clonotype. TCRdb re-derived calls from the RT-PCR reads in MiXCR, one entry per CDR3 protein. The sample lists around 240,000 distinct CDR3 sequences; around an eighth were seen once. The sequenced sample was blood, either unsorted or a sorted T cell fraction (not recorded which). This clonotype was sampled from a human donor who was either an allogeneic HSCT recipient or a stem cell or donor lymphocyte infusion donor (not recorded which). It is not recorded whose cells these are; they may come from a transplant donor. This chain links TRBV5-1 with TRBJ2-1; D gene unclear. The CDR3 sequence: CASSLGGSSYNEQFF. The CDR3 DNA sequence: TGCGCCAGCAGCTTAGGCGGAAGCTCCTACAATGAGCAGTTCTTC.